This TCR beta chain stems from a study of vaccination and CD4 T cells after COVID-19 (dated 2022 in TCRdb). General notes on the study: Convalescent patients had a positive SARS-CoV-2 result on nasal swab PCR, and of these patients, fewer than ten had mild disease and one had severe disease. Two doses of either the Pfizer-BioNTech BNT162b2 vaccine (n=8) or the Moderna mRNA-1273 vaccine (n=2) were administered to participants. Post-COVID blood samples from convalescent patients were collected a median of around 100 days after diagnosis, with a range of 35 to 161 days. The time from the second vaccine dose to post-vaccine blood sampling had a median of 72 days and ranged from about 14 to 241 days. As controls, cultures received a CEFX viral epitope pool (the positive control), an HIV-1 Nef peptide pool (the negative control), or no peptide at all. In under 13 COVID-19 convalescent patients and a handful of infection-naive healthy vaccine recipients, researchers compared the spike-specific CD4+ TCR repertoire from before mRNA vaccination with the repertoire from after. The convalescent cohort included six males and four females, with two Hispanic individuals, seven Caucasians, two Asians and one multiracial person. Three convalescent patients gave samples both early after vaccination (day 14) and late after vaccination (days 161 to 241). The cultures were stimulated with overlapping spike peptide pools from SARS-CoV-2 and from the common cold coronaviruses HCoV-NL63, HCoV-OC43 and HCoV-229E. Results and caveats for the whole study, not just this receptor: In convalescent patients, a median approximately 90% of post-vaccine SARS-CoV-2-reactive clones were detected only after vaccination, suggesting vaccine-specific priming. Relatively few convalescent patients were included in the study, and early timepoints after natural infection were not analyzed. The median number of SARS-CoV-2-reactive clonotypes rose from under 25 after infection to some 40 after vaccination, but the change was not significant. Of the vaccine-specific clones in convalescent patients, 304 of 307, or nearly all, reacted only to SARS-CoV-2 spike and did not cross-react with common cold coronaviruses.

The library was built by means of PCR. TCR sequencing of DNA from cultured CD4+ T cells used the Oncomine TCR Beta short-read assay at the Johns Hopkins FTIC core. The QIAamp micro DNA kit was used to extract genomic DNA from the cultured CD4+ T cells. Oncomine TCR Beta libraries made from cultured CD4+ T cells were pooled using unique dual indexes and sequenced on an Illumina iSeq 100. The authors' analysis ran thus. Non-productive sequences were removed, and CDR3s not starting with C, not ending with F or W, or shorter than 7 amino acids were discarded. The MANAFEST web application was used to identify antigen-specific clonotypes by comparing peptide-stimulated wells against reference wells and other culture wells. To be called positive, a clone needed an FDR below 0.05, an odds ratio above 5, and a productive frequency above 0.1% in at least two of three replicate wells. A clonotype was classed as cross-reactive if the clonotype showed significant expansion both in SARS-CoV-2 spike wells and in at least one common cold coronavirus spike condition. Levenshtein distances (stringdist) and unrooted phylogenetic trees (ape) in R version 3.6.1 were used to assess CDR3 homology. TCRdb reran the public reads through fastp at Q25 and MiXCR, keeping productive beta chains. Each record represents a unique CDR3 protein, reported with the most common genes and DNA among its rows. These V and J calls originate from TCRdb's pipeline instead of the authors' own analysis. This sample lists around 15,000 distinct CDR3 sequences; 52% were detected once. The ten largest clones add up to approximately 18% of the sample.

CDR1 MNHEY and CDR2 SMNVEV were looked up in the germline V gene (reference sequence). V gives up 2 bases and J gives up 8 bases, and the segment between their germline ends measures 9 bases. The cysteine opens and the phenylalanine closes a CDR3 of 13 amino acids. Only CDR3 DNA remains: 39 bases, in frame from the first base. This clonotype has a single count. Its target antigen remains unknown. No per-base quality is available; no much larger clone lies one base away. Resting on one read, the evidence is weak. The time point label here, explained by the study, means: late sampling 161 to 241 days after vaccination in three convalescent patients. What this sample's treatment or condition label stands for: approximately nine-day PBMC culture with coronavirus spike peptide pools or control peptides (ViraFEST assay). The ViraFEST assay was used in the study, in which antigen-specific T cells were expanded with peptide pools and expanded clonotypes were subsequently identified by TCR sequencing. The convalescent patients' positive SARS-CoV-2 PCR tests fell between March and December 2020, which was before the Alpha, Beta and Delta variants emerged in the United States. PBMCs were cultured at around 2 million per well in IMDM supplemented with about 5.5% human AB serum and around 9.5 IU/ml IL-2, with approximately 11 ug/ml peptide pools added. On days 3 and 7, half of the culture medium was replaced with fresh IL-2-containing medium. After about 11 days of culture, CD4+ T cells were isolated by negative selection using the EasySep CD4+ T cell isolation kit. Ficoll-Paque Plus gradient centrifugation was used to isolate PBMCs from whole blood, and the isolated PBMCs were then either used fresh or cryopreserved at -140C. Culture conditions were generally each tested in triplicate wells.

Rearrangement joined TRBV27 to TRBJ2-2, with the D gene not clear enough to name. The sequence was collected from a human donor who had recovered from COVID-19. The specimen was CD4+ T cells from blood, cultured in vitro, collected about 7 months after SARS-CoV-2 vaccination. Here the CDR3 is given as CASSLNNRGELFF. The nucleotide sequence reads as follows: TGTGCCAGCAGTTTAAACAACAGAGGGGAGCTGTTTTTT.